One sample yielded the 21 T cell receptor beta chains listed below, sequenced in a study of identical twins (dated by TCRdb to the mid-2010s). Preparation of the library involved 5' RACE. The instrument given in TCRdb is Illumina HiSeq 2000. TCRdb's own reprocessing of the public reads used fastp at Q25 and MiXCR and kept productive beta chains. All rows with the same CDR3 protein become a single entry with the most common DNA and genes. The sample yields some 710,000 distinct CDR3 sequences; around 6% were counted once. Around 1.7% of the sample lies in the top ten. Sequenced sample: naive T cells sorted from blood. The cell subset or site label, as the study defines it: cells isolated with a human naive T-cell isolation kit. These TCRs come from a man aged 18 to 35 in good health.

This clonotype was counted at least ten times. DNA of the CDR3: TGTGCCAGCACCCGGCCTGGGACATACTACGAGCAGTACGTC. It encodes CASTRPGTYYEQYV. The rearrangement joins TRBV6-1 to TRBJ2-7, with D tentatively TRBD1 (6 bases). CDR1 and CDR2 (germline): MNHNS, SASEGT. Trimming shortened V by 7 bases and J by 3 bases, and 16 bases separated the two germline ends. This CDR3 comprises 14 residues.

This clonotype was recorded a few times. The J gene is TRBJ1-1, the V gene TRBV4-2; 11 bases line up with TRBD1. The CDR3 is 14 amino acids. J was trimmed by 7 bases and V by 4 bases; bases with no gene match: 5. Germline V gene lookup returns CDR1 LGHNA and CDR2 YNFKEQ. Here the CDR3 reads CASSRRTGGDEAFF. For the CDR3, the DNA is TGTGCCAGCAGCCGCCGGACAGGGGGCGATGAAGCTTTCTTT.

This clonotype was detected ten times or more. The CDR3 region is CASSPLGTDTQYF. CDR3 sequence (DNA): TGTGCTAGTAGCCCGTTAGGCACAGATACGCAGTATTTT. The V gene is TRBV18, the J gene TRBJ2-3; D is uncertain. CDR1 is KGHSH and CDR2 is LQKENI in the germline V gene. CDR3 length equals 13 residues.

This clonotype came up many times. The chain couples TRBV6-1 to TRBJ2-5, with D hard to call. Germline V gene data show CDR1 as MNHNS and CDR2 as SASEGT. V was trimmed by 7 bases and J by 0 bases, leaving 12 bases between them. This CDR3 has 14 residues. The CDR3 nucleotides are TGTGCCAGCACCTCGGTGGATAACCAAGAGACCCAGTACTTC. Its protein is CASTSVDNQETQYF.

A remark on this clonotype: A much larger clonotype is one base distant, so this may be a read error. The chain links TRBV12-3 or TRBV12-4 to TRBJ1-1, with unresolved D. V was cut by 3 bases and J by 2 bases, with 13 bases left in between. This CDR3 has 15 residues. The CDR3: CASSFKLGKNTEAFF. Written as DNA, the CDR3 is TGTGCCAGCAGTTTTAAATTGGGCAAAAACACTGAAGCTTTCTTT.

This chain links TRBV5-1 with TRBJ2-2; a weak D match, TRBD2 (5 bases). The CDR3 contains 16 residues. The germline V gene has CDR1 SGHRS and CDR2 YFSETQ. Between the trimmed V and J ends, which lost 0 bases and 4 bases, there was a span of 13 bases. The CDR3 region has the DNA TGCGCCAGCAGCTTGGGACTGGAGGTCGGCACCGGGGAGCTGTTTTTT. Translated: CASSLGLEVGTGELFF.

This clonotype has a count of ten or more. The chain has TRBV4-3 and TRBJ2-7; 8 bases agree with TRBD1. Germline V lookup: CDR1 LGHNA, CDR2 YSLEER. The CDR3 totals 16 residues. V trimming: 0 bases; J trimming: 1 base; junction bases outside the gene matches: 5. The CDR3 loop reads CASSQDHRGRSYEQYF. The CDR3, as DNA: TGCGCCAGCAGCCAAGATCACAGGGGGAGATCCTACGAGCAGTACTTC.

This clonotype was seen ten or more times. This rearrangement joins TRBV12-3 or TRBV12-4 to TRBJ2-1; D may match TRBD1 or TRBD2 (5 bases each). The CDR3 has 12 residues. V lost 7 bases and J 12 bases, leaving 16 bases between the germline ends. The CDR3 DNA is TGTGCCAGCACCCCGTCCGGGACCCTGCAGTTCTTC. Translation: CASTPSGTLQFF.

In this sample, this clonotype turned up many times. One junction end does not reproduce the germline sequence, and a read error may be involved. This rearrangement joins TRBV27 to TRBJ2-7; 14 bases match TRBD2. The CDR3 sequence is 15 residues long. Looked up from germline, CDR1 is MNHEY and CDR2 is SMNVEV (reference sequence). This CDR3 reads CASSLTGTSGSGPNF. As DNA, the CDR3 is TGTGCCAGCAGTTTAACCGGGACTAGCGGGAGCGGCCCCAACTTC.

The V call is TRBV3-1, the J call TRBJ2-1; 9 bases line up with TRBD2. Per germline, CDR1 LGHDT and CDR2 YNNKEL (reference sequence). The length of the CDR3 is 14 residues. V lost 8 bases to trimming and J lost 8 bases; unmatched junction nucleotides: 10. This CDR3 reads CASHGREGLYEQFF. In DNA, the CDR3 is TGTGCCAGCCACGGGCGGGAGGGTCTCTATGAGCAGTTCTTC.

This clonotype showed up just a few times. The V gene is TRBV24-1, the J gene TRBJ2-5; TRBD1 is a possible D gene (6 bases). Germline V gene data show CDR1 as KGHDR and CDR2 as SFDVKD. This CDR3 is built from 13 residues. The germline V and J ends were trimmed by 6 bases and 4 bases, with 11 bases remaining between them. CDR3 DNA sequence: TGTGCCACCAGTCCACAGGGTACAGAGACCCAGTACTTC. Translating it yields CATSPQGTETQYF.

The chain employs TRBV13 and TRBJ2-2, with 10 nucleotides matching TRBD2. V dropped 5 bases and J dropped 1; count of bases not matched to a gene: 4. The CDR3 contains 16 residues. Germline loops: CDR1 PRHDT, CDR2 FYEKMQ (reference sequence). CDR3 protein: CASSETSGENTGELFF. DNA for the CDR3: TGTGCCAGCAGCGAAACTAGCGGGGAGAACACCGGGGAGCTGTTTTTT.

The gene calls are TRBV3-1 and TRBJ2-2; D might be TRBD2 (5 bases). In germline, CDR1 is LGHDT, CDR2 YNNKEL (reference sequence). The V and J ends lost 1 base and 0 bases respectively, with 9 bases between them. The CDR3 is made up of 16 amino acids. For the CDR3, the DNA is TGTGCCAGCAGCCAAGTATCGGGGTCGAACACCGGGGAGCTGTTTTTT. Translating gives CASSQVSGSNTGELFF. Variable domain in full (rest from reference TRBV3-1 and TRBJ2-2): DTAVSQTPKYLVTQMGNDKSIKCEQNLGHDTMYWYKQDSKKFLKIMFSYNNKELIINETVPNRFSPKSPDKAHLNLHINSLELGDSAVYFCASSQVSGSNTGELFFGEGSRLTVL.

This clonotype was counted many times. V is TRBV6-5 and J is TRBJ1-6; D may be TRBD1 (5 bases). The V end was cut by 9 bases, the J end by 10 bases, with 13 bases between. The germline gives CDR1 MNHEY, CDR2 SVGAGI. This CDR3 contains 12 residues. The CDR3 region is CASSRGGSPLHF. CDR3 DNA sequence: TGTGCCAGTAGTAGGGGTGGCTCACCCCTCCACTTT.

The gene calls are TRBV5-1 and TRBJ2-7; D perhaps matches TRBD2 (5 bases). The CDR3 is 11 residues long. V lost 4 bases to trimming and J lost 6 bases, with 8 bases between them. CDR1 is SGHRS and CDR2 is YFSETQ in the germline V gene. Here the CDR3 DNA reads TGCGCCAGCAGCGAGGGTGGCGAGCAGTACGTC. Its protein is CASSEGGEQYV.

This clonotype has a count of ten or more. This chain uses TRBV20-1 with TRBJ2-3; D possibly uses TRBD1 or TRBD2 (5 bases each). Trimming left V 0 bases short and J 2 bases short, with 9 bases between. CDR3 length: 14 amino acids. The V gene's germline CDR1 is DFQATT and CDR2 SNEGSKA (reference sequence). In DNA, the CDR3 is TGCAGTGCTAGAGATGGGGGTAACACAGATACGCAGTATTTT. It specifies CSARDGGNTDTQYF.

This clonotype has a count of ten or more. The CDR3 sequence: CASRWDWGQETQYF. Here the CDR3 DNA reads TGTGCCAGCAGGTGGGACTGGGGCCAAGAGACCCAGTACTTC. This chain connects TRBV7-9 to TRBJ2-5; possible D gene TRBD2, 6 bases. CDR3 length equals 14 residues. V dropped 6 bases and J dropped 1 base, with 12 bases sitting between them. Germline values: CDR1 SEHNR, CDR2 FQNEAQ (reference sequence).

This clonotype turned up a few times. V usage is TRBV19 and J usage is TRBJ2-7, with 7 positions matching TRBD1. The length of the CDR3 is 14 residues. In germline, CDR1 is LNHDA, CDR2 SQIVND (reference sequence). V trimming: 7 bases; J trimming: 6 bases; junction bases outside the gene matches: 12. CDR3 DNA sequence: TGTGCCAGTAAGGCGGCAGGGGGTATTGGCGAGCAGTACGTC. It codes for CASKAAGGIGEQYV.

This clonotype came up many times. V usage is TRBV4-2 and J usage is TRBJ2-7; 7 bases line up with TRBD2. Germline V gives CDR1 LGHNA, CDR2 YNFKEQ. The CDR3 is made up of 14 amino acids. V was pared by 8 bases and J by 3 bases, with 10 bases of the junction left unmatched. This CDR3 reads CASGPWAGVYEQYF. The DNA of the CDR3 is TGTGCCAGCGGGCCCTGGGCGGGAGTCTACGAGCAGTACTTC.

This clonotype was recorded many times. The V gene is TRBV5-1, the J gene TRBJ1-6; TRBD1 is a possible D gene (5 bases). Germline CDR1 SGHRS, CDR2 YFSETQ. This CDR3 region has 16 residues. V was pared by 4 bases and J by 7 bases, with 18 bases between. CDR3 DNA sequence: TGCGCCAGCAGCAGCGACAGTTGGGGTTTAAATTCACCCCTCCACTTT. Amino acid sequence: CASSSDSWGLNSPLHF.

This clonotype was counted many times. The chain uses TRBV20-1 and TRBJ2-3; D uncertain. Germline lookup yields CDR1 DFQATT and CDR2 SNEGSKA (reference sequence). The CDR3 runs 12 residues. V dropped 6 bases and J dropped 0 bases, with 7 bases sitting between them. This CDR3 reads CSADPSTDTQYF. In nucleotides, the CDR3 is TGCAGTGCAGACCCCAGCACAGATACGCAGTATTTT.